This T cell receptor (beta chain) came from a study of cytotoxic CD8 clonotypes in ibrutinib-treated CLL. V lost 9 bases, J lost 5 bases, and 17 bases lay in between. Germline values: CDR1 MNHEY, CDR2 SVGAGI. CDR3 length: 13 residues. Study-level results: The study sampled sustained-remission and progressing patients at different times. The clonality went up when patients responded to ibrutinib and dropped back toward baseline at progression.

About this clone: Its antigen is not identified.

Investigators sought sequencing depths of between 1 in 200,000 and 1 in 1 million T cells. TCRdb's copy holds only in-frame clones and misses some; the assay was immunoSEQ multiplex PCR. Among around 150,000 clones listed, approximately 77% were seen once. This specimen was PBMCs, taken after 12 months of ibrutinib treatment. This clonotype originated in a human donor with chronic lymphocytic leukemia. This chain uses TRBV6-5 with TRBJ2-7; D might be TRBD2 (5 bases). In DNA, the CDR3 is TGTGCCAGTTCACGGGGTCCTTCCGACGAGCAGTACTTC. The encoded protein is CASSRGPSDEQYF.